Listed here is a single TCR beta chain. In the original processing: Reference gene primers were amplified, and this amplification served to estimate nucleated cell counts. Clones were read by immunoSEQ multiplex PCR, and TCRdb kept only the in-frame ones, dropping some. That table gives V, J and clone size, and the DNA gave D and trimming. The top ten hold nearly 15% of the sample, which has 140,000 to 150,000 clones, roughly four fifths seen once. Trimming removed 3 bases at V and 7 bases at J, with 9 bases between. CDR3 length: 13 residues. This record belongs to a study of blood T cell repertoires in COVID-19. Study summary: Spain, Italy and the United States supplied samples that represented acute and convalescent COVID-19. The analysed material was cDNA or gDNA that came from T cells, B-cell-depleted T cells, or PBMCs.

This chain uses TRBV12-3 or TRBV12-4 with TRBJ2-2; perhaps TRBD1 as D (6 bases). The sequenced sample consisted of peripheral blood. This receptor was obtained from a human donor with acute or convalescent COVID-19. The donor label of this sample is uncertain. The CDR3 spells CASSLGAGGELFF. CDR3 nucleotide sequence: TGTGCCAGCAGTTTGGGGGCAGGCGGGGAGCTGTTTTTT.